A selection of T cell receptor beta chains follows, all from one sample in a study of blood T cell repertoires in COVID-19. Data came from immunoSEQ multiplex PCR; TCRdb stores just in-frame clones and leaves some out. The sample contains about 350,000 clones, 87% of which appear only once. The sample taken for sequencing was PBMCs or T cells enriched from blood (not recorded which). Source of these receptors: a woman in her twenties or thirties who had recovered from COVID-19. The CDR3 runs from the conserved cysteine through the conserved F or W. The D gene is left open where the match is weak. Size is omitted from some rows. Given values are once, few, many or a class for expanded clones.

-	TRBV5-4	TRBD1	TRBJ1-4	TGTGCCAGCAGCGCCCGGGACAGGGATAATGAAAAACTGTTTTTT	CASSARDRDNEKLFF
-	TRBV7-9	-	TRBJ2-7	TGTGCCAGCAGTCCGACAGGAAACTCCTACGAGCAGTACTTC	CASSPTGNSYEQYF
-	TRBV28	TRBD2	TRBJ2-1	TGTGCCAGCAGTTTCACTAGCGGGGGGGCCTACAATGAGCAGTTCTTC	CASSFTSGGAYNEQFF
-	TRBV19	-	TRBJ1-2	TGTGCCAGTAGTATAGGACCTCTGGTCCGGGCTAACTATGGCTACACCTTC	CASSIGPLVRANYGYTF
-	TRBV30	TRBD1	TRBJ1-1	TGTGCCCAACAACAGGGGCCTGAAGCTTTCTTT	CAQQQGPEAFF
-	TRBV6-5	TRBD2	TRBJ2-7	TGTGCCAGCAGTTCTAGCGGGGGAAACCGGGAGCAGTACTTC	CASSSSGGNREQYF
-	TRBV10-3	-	TRBJ1-2	TGTGCCATCAGTGATTCATCGGCCAGTGGAAACGGGAACTATGGCTACACCTTC	CAISDSSASGNGNYGYTF
once	TRBV2	-	TRBJ2-5	TGTGCCAGCTACAGCCAAGAGACCCAGTACTTC	CASYSQETQYF
-	TRBV27	-	TRBJ2-6	TGTGCCAGCAGTTCACCGGGGGCTGGGGCCAACGTCCTGACTTTC	CASSSPGAGANVLTF
-	TRBV11-2	-	TRBJ1-6	TGTGCCAGCAGCCTAAAATCCTATAATTCACCCCTCCACTTT	CASSLKSYNSPLHF
once	TRBV4-2	-	TRBJ1-3	TGTGCCAGCAGTTTAGAGGTTAGAGGTGGAAACACCATATATTTT	CASSLEVRGGNTIYF
-	TRBV19	-	TRBJ1-1	TGTGCCAGTAGTATGACGGGTGGCACTGAAGCTTTCTTT	CASSMTGGTEAFF
once	TRBV7-2	TRBD2	TRBJ2-3	TGTGCCAGCAGCCCGCTTCGGGGGGAAGATACGCAGTATTTT	CASSPLRGEDTQYF
-	TRBV4-3	TRBD1	TRBJ2-7	TGCGCCAGCAGCCAGGGACAGCAAGACTCCTACGAGCAGTACTTC	CASSQGQQDSYEQYF
-	TRBV27	-	TRBJ1-2	TGTGCCAGCAGTTTATTTCGGAACTATGGCTACACCTTC	CASSLFRNYGYTF
-	TRBV9	TRBD2	TRBJ2-2	TGTGCCAGCAGCCTCCGACTAGCGGGAAACACCGGGGAGCTGTTTTTT	CASSLRLAGNTGELFF
-	TRBV7-9	TRBD2	TRBJ2-3	TGTGCCAGCAGCGATACTAGCGGGGCAGGAGATACGCAGTATTTT	CASSDTSGAGDTQYF
once	TRBV7-6	TRBD1	TRBJ1-5	TGTGCCAGCAGCTTAGAGCCAGGGGGGTTACGGCCCCAGCATTTT	CASSLEPGGLRPQHF
-	TRBV18	-	TRBJ1-1	TGTGCCAGCTCACCACCGGTAGGGGCCGAAGCTTTCTTT	CASSPPVGAEAFF
-	TRBV7-8	-	TRBJ1-1	TGTGCCAGCAGCGGGGGACACCCCAGACGGGAAGCTTTCTTT	CASSGGHPRREAFF
-	TRBV30	-	TRBJ2-7	TGTGCCTGGAACAAGCTCAGGGGCTACGAGCAGTACTTC	CAWNKLRGYEQYF
-	TRBV15	-	TRBJ1-2	TGTGCCACCAGCAGAGATCGGGCAGGGGCACGGGGCTACACCTTC	CATSRDRAGARGYTF
-	TRBV6-5	TRBD1	TRBJ1-1	TGTGCCAGCAGCGGGGACAGATGGAACACTGAAGCTTTCTTT	CASSGDRWNTEAFF
-	TRBV6-5	-	TRBJ1-1	TGTGCCAGCAGTTGGGGGGGGAACACTGAAGCTTTCTTT	CASSWGGNTEAFF
-	TRBV28	TRBD1	TRBJ1-5	TGTGCCAGCAGTCTACTAGGACAGGGGACGGGAATTCGCGGATGGCAGCCCCAGCATTTT	CASSLLGQGTGIRGWQPQHF
-	TRBV9	TRBD2	TRBJ2-7	TGTGCCAGCAGCGTACAAGCGGGGGTAGCCTACGAGCAGTACTTC	CASSVQAGVAYEQYF
-	TRBV15	-	TRBJ1-5	TGTGCCACCAGCAGAGTAGGGGCTCAGCCCCAGCATTTT	CATSRVGAQPQHF
few	TRBV10-1	-	TRBJ1-5	TGCGCCAGCAGTCCCAGGGAGGGGCAGCCCCAGCATTTT	CASSPREGQPQHF
-	TRBV5-1	TRBD2	TRBJ2-2	TGCGCCAGCAGCTCCCTTAGCGGGGGCCCCACCGGGGAGCTGTTTTTT	CASSSLSGGPTGELFF
-	TRBV19	TRBD2	TRBJ2-3	TGTGCCAGTAGTATTTGGCTAGCGGGGGGAGAATCAGATACGCAGTATTTT	CASSIWLAGGESDTQYF
-	TRBV7-2	-	TRBJ1-5	TGTGCCAGCAGCCTAACCGGCAGGGCAGGTCAGCCCCAGCATTTT	CASSLTGRAGQPQHF
many	TRBV4-2	-	TRBJ1-2	TGTGCCAGCAGCCAAGGTGTCGGCTATGGCTACACCTTC	CASSQGVGYGYTF
-	TRBV7-9	-	TRBJ2-7	TGTGCCAGCAGTTTGGGGACATACGAGCAGTACTTC	CASSLGTYEQYF
-	TRBV3-1/TRBV3-2	-	TRBJ1-1	TGTGCCAGCAGTCAAGTTCTTGGAGGGAACACTGAAGCTTTCTTT	CASSQVLGGNTEAFF
-	TRBV14	-	TRBJ1-6	TGTGCCAGCAGCGCTGCGGTTTATAATTCACCCCTCCACTTT	CASSAAVYNSPLHF
-	TRBV5-1	TRBD1	TRBJ1-3	TGCGCCAGCAGCTTGGAGTCTGTGACAGGGTCTGGAAACACCATATATTTT	CASSLESVTGSGNTIYF
once	TRBV9	-	TRBJ1-5	TGTGCCAGCACCCCGGGTCCTCAAAATCAGCCCCAGCATTTT	CASTPGPQNQPQHF
-	TRBV7-3	TRBD2	TRBJ2-1	TGTGCCAGCAGCTTAACTGGGGGACTAGCGGATGAGCAGTTCTTC	CASSLTGGLADEQFF
-	TRBV7-2	-	TRBJ1-1	TGTGCCAGCAGCTTGCGGCCGAACACTGAAGCTTTCTTT	CASSLRPNTEAFF
-	TRBV19	TRBD1	TRBJ2-2	TGTGCCAGTAGTAGGGTCGCGGGACAGGGGGCCGGGGAGCTGTTTTTT	CASSRVAGQGAGELFF
once	TRBV5-1	-	TRBJ1-2	TGCGCCAGCAGCTCCAGGACAGTCTATGGCTACACCTTC	CASSSRTVYGYTF
-	TRBV4-1	-	TRBJ1-1	TGCGCCAGCAGCCAGACTTTTGGAATAGGTACGGAAGCTTTCTTT	CASSQTFGIGTEAFF
-	TRBV2	TRBD2	TRBJ2-3	TGTGCCAGCAGTGGGACTAGCGGCCCCACAGATACGCAGTATTTT	CASSGTSGPTDTQYF
-	TRBV6-4	-	TRBJ1-2	TGTGCCAGCAGTGACTCTACAGGGCCGGGTGCCTATGGCTACACCTTC	CASSDSTGPGAYGYTF
-	TRBV2	TRBD2	TRBJ2-7	TGTGCCAGCAGGTACGCGGGGGACGAGCAGTACTTC	CASRYAGDEQYF
-	TRBV7-9	-	TRBJ2-7	TGTGCCAGCAGCTTTGGGAGCGAGCAGTACTTC	CASSFGSEQYF
-	TRBV19	-	TRBJ2-2	TGTGCCAGTAGAGAAGGGAGGACCTACACCGGGGAGCTGTTTTTT	CASREGRTYTGELFF
once	TRBV6-5	-	TRBJ2-3	TGTGCCAGCAGGCTTCTAAAAACTAGCACAGATACGCAGTATTTT	CASRLLKTSTDTQYF
-	TRBV27	TRBD2	TRBJ2-7	TGTGCCAGCACCCACGTCCTAGCGGGGTTGCGGCGCGAGCAGTACTTC	CASTHVLAGLRREQYF
-	TRBV28	TRBD1	TRBJ1-6	TGTGCCAGCAGCACACCACAGGGGCATCCCCTCCACTTT	CASSTPQGHPLHF
-	TRBV6-2/TRBV6-3	TRBD2	TRBJ2-7	TGTGCCAGCAGTTACGCGCGGGGGGCCCAGTACTTC	CASSYARGAQYF
-	TRBV2	TRBD2	TRBJ2-1	TGTGCCAGCAGAGCGGGGGAGCAGTTCTTC	CASRAGEQFF
once	TRBV28	TRBD1	TRBJ1-2	TGTGCCAGGGAAGGGGGCGGGGATGGCTACACCTTC	CAREGGGDGYTF
-	TRBV2	TRBD2	TRBJ2-5	TGTGCCAGCAGTGGTTCGGTAGCGGGGGAAATTAACCAAGAGACCCAGTACTTC	CASSGSVAGEINQETQYF
-	TRBV2	TRBD1	TRBJ1-2	TGTGCCAGCAGTGTAACAGGACAGGGGGCGAATGGCTACACCTTC	CASSVTGQGANGYTF
-	TRBV7-9	-	TRBJ1-4	TGTGCCAGCAGCTTAGGTTCGACAGCTTCAAATAATGAAAAACTGTTTTTT	CASSLGSTASNNEKLFF
-	TRBV5-1	TRBD1	TRBJ2-3	TGCGCCAGCAGCTCCCGACAGGGGATCACAGATACGCAGTATTTT	CASSSRQGITDTQYF
-	TRBV2	-	TRBJ2-6	TGTGCCAGCAGTGACCAGGGGGCCAACGTCCTGACTTTC	CASSDQGANVLTF
-	TRBV25-1	TRBD1	TRBJ2-2	TGTGCCAGCAGAGGACAGGGTGTTAGCACCGGGGAGCTGTTTTTT	CASRGQGVSTGELFF
-	TRBV19	-	TRBJ1-6	TGTGCCAGTAGTATGCGGGATAATTCACCCCTCCACTTT	CASSMRDNSPLHF